The present TCR beta chain was sequenced within a study of T cells in Graves' hyperthyroidism and ophthalmopathy. Diagnostic decisions used clinical symptoms, serum thyroxine and TRAb, thyroid ultrasound and orbital computed tomography. The table lists this clonotype with a few counts. The antigen is unknown. What was amplified from RNA transcripts were TCR beta CDR3 regions. A set of HTBI primers served as the primers for a first-round RT-PCR of the TCR CDR3. From the multiplex PCR reads, TCRdb called clonotypes with MiXCR, one entry per CDR3 protein. The sample records a few hundred thousand distinct CDR3 sequences, about 13% being singletons. The germline V and J ends were trimmed by 3 bases and 0 bases, with 9 bases remaining between them. The CDR3 has 14 residues. CDR1 is LNHNV, CDR2 YYDKDF, per germline (reference sequence). General study points: Stable hyperthyroidism was separated from ophthalmopathy by a model based on 13 V-J features.

The chain has TRBV15 and TRBJ2-7; a weak D match, TRBD1 (7 bases). The receptor was isolated from a woman between 40 and 55 years old with Graves' ophthalmopathy. The sample comprised blood. CDR3 residues: CATSSRGDSYEQYF. CDR3 in DNA: TGTGCCACCAGCAGCAGGGGGGACTCCTACGAGCAGTACTTC.